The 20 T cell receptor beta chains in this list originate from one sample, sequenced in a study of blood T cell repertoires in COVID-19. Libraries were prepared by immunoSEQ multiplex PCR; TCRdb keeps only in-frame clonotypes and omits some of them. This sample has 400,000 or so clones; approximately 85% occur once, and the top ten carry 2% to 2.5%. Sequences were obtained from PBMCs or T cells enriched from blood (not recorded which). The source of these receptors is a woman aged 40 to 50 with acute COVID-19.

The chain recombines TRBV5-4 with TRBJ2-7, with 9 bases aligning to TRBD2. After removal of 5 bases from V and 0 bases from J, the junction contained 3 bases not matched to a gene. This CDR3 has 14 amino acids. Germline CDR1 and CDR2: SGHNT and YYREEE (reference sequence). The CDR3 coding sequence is TGTGCCAGCAGGTCTAGCGGGGTCTCCTACGAGCAGTACTTC. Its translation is CASRSSGVSYEQYF.

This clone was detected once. DNA of the CDR3: TGTGCCAGCAGCCAAGAACCCAGCGGGGATTACGAGCAGTACTTC. Translated: CASSQEPSGDYEQYF. This chain joins TRBV4-2 and TRBJ2-7; 7 bases are a match to TRBD2. After removal of 0 bases from V and 4 bases from J, the junction contained 6 bases not matched to a gene. The CDR3 loop spans 15 amino acids. Germline V gene lookup returns CDR1 LGHNA and CDR2 YNFKEQ.

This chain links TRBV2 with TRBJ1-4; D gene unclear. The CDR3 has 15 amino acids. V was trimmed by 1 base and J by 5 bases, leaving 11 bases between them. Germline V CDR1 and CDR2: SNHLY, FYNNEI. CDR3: CASSEGSSPNEKLFF. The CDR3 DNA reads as TGTGCCAGCAGTGAAGGTTCGAGTCCAAATGAAAAACTGTTTTTT.

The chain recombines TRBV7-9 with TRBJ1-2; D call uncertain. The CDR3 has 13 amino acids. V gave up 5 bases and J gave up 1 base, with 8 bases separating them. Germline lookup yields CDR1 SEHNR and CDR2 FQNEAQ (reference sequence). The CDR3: CASSLDNNYGYTF. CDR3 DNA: TGTGCCAGCAGCCTAGACAATAACTATGGCTACACCTTC.

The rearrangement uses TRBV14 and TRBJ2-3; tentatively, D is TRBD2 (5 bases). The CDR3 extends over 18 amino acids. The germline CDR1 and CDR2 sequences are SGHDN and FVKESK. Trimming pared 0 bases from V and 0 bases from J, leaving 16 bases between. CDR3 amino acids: CASSQDRRRAASTDTQYF. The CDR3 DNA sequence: TGTGCCAGCAGCCAAGATCGTCGGCGGGCCGCTAGCACAGATACGCAGTATTTT.

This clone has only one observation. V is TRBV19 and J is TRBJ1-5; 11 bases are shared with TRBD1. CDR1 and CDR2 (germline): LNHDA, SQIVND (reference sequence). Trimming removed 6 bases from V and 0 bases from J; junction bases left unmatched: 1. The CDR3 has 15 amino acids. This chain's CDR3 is CASSGTGGSNQPQHF. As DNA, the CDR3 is TGTGCCAGTAGCGGGACAGGGGGTAGCAATCAGCCCCAGCATTTT. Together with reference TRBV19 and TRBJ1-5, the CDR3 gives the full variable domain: DGGITQSPKYLFRKEGQNVTLSCEQNLNHDAMYWYRQDPGQGLRLIYYSQIVNDFQKGDIAEGYSVSREKKESFPLTVTSAQKNPTAFYLCASSGTGGSNQPQHFGDGTRLSIL.

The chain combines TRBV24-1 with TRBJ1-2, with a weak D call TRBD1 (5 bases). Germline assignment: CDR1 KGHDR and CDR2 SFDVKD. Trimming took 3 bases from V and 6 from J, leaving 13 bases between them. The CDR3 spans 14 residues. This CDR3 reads CATSDATGPDGYTF. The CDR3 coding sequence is TGTGCCACCAGTGATGCCACAGGTCCGGATGGCTACACCTTC.

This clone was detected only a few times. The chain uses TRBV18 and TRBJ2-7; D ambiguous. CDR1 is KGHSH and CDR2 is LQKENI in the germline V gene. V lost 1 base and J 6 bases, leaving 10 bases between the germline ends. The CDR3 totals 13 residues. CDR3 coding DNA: TGTGCCAGCTCACCACGTGACTCGGGCGAGCAGTACTTC. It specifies CASSPRDSGEQYF.

This CDR3 reads CASSEATISNQPQHF. Here the CDR3 DNA reads TGTGCCAGCAGCGAGGCTACAATTAGCAATCAGCCCCAGCATTTT. This chain uses TRBV5-8 with TRBJ1-5, with D unresolved. The V end was cut by 4 bases, the J end by 0 bases, with 11 bases between. Germline CDR1 and CDR2: SGHTS and YDEGEE. The CDR3 runs to 15 residues.

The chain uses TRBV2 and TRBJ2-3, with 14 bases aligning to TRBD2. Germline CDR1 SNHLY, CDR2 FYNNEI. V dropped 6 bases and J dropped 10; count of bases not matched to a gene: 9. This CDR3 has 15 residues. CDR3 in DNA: TGTGCCAGCAGGACGGGACTAGCGGGGGCTGGGGCGCAGTATTTT. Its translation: CASRTGLAGAGAQYF.

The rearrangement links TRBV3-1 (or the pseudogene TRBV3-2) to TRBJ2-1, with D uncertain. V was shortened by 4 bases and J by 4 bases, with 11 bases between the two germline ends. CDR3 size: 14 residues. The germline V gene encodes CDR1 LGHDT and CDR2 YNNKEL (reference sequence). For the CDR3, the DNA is TGTGCCAGCAGCCCTCGCGGTTCATACAATGAGCAGTTCTTC. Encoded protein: CASSPRGSYNEQFF.

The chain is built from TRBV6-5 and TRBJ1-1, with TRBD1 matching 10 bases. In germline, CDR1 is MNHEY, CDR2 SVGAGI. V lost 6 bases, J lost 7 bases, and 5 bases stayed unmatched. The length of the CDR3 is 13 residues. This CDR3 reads CASRRTGGDEAFF. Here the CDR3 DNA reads TGTGCCAGCAGAAGGACAGGGGGGGATGAAGCTTTCTTT.

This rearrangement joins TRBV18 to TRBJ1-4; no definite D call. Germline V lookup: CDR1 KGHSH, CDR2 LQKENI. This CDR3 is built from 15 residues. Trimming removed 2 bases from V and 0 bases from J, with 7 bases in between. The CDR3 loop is CASSPTRATNEKLFF. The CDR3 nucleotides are TGTGCCAGCTCACCAACCCGAGCAACTAATGAAAAACTGTTTTTT.

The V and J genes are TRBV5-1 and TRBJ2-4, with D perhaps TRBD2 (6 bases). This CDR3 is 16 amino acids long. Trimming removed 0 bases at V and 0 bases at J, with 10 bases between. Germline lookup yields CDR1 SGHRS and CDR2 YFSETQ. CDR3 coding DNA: TGCGCCAGCAGCTTGGTTGCGGGGCTAGCCAAAAACATTCAGTACTTC. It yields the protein CASSLVAGLAKNIQYF.

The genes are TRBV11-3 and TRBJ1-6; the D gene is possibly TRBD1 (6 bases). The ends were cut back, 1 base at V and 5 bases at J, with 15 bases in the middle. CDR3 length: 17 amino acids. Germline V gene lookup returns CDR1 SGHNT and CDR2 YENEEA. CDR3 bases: TGTGCCAGCAGCTTAGTAAACAGGGAAATAAATAATTCACCCCTCCACTTT. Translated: CASSLVNREINNSPLHF.

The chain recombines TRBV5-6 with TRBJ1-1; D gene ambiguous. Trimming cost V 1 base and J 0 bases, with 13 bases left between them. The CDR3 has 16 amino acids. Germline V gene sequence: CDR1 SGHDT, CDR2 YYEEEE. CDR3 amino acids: CASSLNYGAMNTEAFF. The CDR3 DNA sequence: TGTGCCAGCAGCTTGAATTACGGAGCGATGAACACTGAAGCTTTCTTT. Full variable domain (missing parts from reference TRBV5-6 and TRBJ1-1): DAGVTQSPTHLIKTRGQQVTLRCSPKSGHDTVSWYQQALGQGPQFIFQYYEEEERQRGNFPDRFSGHQFPNYSSELNVNALLLGDSALYLCASSLNYGAMNTEAFFGQGTRLTVV.

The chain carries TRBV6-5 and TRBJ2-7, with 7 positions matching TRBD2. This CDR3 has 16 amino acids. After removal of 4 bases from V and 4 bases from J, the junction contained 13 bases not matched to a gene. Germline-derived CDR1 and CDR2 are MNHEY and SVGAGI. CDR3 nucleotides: TGTGCCAGCAGTTCGAAACCCCCGGGACTACTTTACGAGCAGTACTTC. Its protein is CASSSKPPGLLYEQYF.

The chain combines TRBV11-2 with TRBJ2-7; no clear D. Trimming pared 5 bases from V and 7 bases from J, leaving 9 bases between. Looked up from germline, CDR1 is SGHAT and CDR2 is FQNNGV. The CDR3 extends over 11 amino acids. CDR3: CASSPVVEQYF. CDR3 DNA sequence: TGTGCCAGCAGCCCCGTCGTAGAGCAGTACTTC.

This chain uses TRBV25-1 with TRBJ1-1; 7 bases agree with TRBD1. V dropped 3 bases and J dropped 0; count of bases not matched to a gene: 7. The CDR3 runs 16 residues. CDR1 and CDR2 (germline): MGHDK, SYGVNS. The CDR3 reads CASSDPGTDLNTEAFF. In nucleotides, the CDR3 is TGTGCCAGCAGTGACCCCGGGACAGACCTGAACACTGAAGCTTTCTTT. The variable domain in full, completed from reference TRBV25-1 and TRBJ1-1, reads EADIYQTPRYLVIGTGKKITLECSQTMGHDKMYWYQQDPGMELHLIHYSYGVNSTEKGDLSSESTVSRIRTEHFPLTLESARPSHTSQYLCASSDPGTDLNTEAFFGQGTRLTVV.

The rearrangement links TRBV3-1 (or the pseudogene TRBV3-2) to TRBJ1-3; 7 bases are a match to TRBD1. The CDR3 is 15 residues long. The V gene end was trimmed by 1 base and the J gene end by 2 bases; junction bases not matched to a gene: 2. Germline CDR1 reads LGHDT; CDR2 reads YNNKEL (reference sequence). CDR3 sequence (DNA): TGTGCCAGCAGCCAAGCAACAGGGGCTGGAAACACCATATATTTT. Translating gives CASSQATGAGNTIYF.